One sample yielded the 28 T cell receptor beta chains listed below, sequenced in a study of cytomegalovirus exposure and HLA in healthy donors (dated by TCRdb to the late 2010s). Library preparation employed the immunoSEQ multiplex PCR assay. The multiplex PCR relied on a mix of 60 forward primers for TCR Vbeta segments and 13 reverse primers for TCR Jbeta segments. Here the immuneACCESS table is served through TCRdb, limited to in-frame sequences with V and J called. Missing clones are a known gap in these copies; in checked studies unresolved V genes cover under half, and the rest lacks a known reason. The sample table shows around 130,000 clones, and roughly 84% are seen once. In total, the top ten clones hold about 1.5% of the sample. The sequenced sample was PBMCs. All receptors derive from a boy younger than 18 in good health and CMV-seronegative.

The rearrangement joins TRBV7-9 to TRBJ1-4, with 12 nucleotides matching TRBD1. From germline, CDR1 is SEHNR and CDR2 FQNEAQ (reference sequence). V shed 4 bases, J shed 7 bases, and the junction held 4 bases outside the gene matches. The CDR3 consists of 15 residues. The CDR3 loop is CASSWRDRGPEKLFF. DNA of the CDR3: TGTGCCAGCAGCTGGCGGGACAGGGGGCCTGAAAAACTGTTTTTT. Variable domain in full (rest from reference TRBV7-9 and TRBJ1-4): DTGVSQNPRHKITKRGQNVTFRCDPISEHNRLYWYRQTLGQGPEFLTYFQNEAQLEKSRLLSDRFSAERPKGSFSTLEIQRTEQGDSAMYLCASSWRDRGPEKLFFGSGTQLSVL.

The rearrangement uses TRBV9 and TRBJ2-1, with 9 bases matching TRBD2. The V segment lost 0 bases and the J segment 6 bases; nucleotides outside the gene matches: 7. The germline gives CDR1 SGDLS, CDR2 YYNGEE. The CDR3 extends over 16 amino acids. The CDR3 sequence is CASSVGLAALFNEQFF. As DNA, the CDR3 is TGTGCCAGCAGCGTAGGACTAGCGGCCCTATTCAATGAGCAGTTCTTC.

The chain is built from TRBV6-1 and TRBJ1-2; 7 nucleotides agree with TRBD1. The V gene's germline CDR1 is MNHNS and CDR2 SASEGT. With 6 bases clipped from V and 3 bases from J, the junction kept 10 bases outside the gene matches. This CDR3 comprises 15 residues. The DNA for the CDR3 is TGTGCCAGCAGCCCTCGACAGGGAGTATACTATGGCTACACCTTC. Translation gives CASSPRQGVYYGYTF.

The chain is built from TRBV2 and TRBJ2-5; 8 nucleotides line up with TRBD1. The CDR3 is 14 amino acids. The V and J ends lost 6 bases and 5 bases, in that order; junction bases with no gene match: 8. Germline CDR1 SNHLY, CDR2 FYNNEI. The CDR3 region is CASRTDRVSETQYF. Written as DNA, the CDR3 is TGTGCCAGCAGGACGGACAGGGTTTCGGAGACCCAGTACTTC. Based on the CDR3 plus reference TRBV2 and TRBJ2-5, the full variable domain is EPEVTQTPSHQVTQMGQEVILRCVPISNHLYFYWYRQILGQKVEFLVSFYNNEISEKSEIFDDQFSVERPDGSNFTLKIRSTKLEDSAMYFCASRTDRVSETQYFGPGTRLLVL.

V gene TRBV10-3 combines with J gene TRBJ2-7; 9 positions match TRBD1. J gave up 5 bases and V 3 bases, and 8 bases lay outside the gene matches. Germline V lookup: CDR1 ENHRY, CDR2 SYGVKD. CDR3 length: 15 residues. The CDR3 sequence is CAISDPGTGNDEQYF. CDR3 nucleotides: TGTGCCATCAGTGACCCCGGGACAGGGAACGACGAGCAGTACTTC.

The V call is TRBV7-6, the J call TRBJ2-7, with 9 bases lining up with TRBD1. V shed 6 bases and J 3 bases; nucleotides not matched to a gene: 9. CDR3 size: 15 residues. Per the germline V gene, CDR1 is SGHVS and CDR2 is FNYEAQ. The DNA of the CDR3 is TGTGCCAGCAGACTGGGACAGGGACCCTACTACGAGCAGTACTTC. Its translation: CASRLGQGPYYEQYF.

The V and J genes are TRBV30 and TRBJ2-2; no clear D gene. Germline CDR1 reads GTSNPN; CDR2 reads SVGIG (reference sequence). Trimming took 6 bases from V and 2 from J, leaving 4 bases between them. This CDR3 has 11 amino acids. CDR3 amino acids: CACRNTGELFF. The CDR3 region has the DNA TGTGCCTGTAGAAACACCGGGGAGCTGTTTTTT. Together with reference TRBV30 and TRBJ2-2, the CDR3 gives the full variable domain: SQTIHQWPATLVQPVGSPLSLECTVEGTSNPNLYWYRQAAGRGLQLLFYSVGIGQISSEVPQNLSASRPQDRQFILSSKKLLLSDSGFYLCACRNTGELFFGEGSRLTVL.

This chain uses TRBV27 with TRBJ2-1; D is perhaps TRBD1 (6 bases). The CDR3 contains 16 residues. V lost 6 bases, J lost 7 bases, and 22 bases lay in between. CDR1 is MNHEY and CDR2 is SMNVEV in the germline V gene (reference sequence). CDR3 coding DNA: TGTGCCAGCAGCACTTTCACAGGGACCCTTGCAAATGAGCAGTTCTTC. This codes for CASSTFTGTLANEQFF.

This clone appeared a few times. This chain connects TRBV5-1 to TRBJ1-1, with TRBD1 matching 9 bases. CDR1 and CDR2 from the germline V gene are SGHRS and YFSETQ. V shed 4 bases and J 9 bases; nucleotides not matched to a gene: 4. The CDR3 is 12 amino acids. CDR3 region: CASSVQGAKAFF. The CDR3 DNA is TGCGCCAGCAGCGTACAGGGGGCTAAAGCTTTCTTT. The full variable domain, rest sourced from reference TRBV5-1 and TRBJ1-1, is KAGVTQTPRYLIKTRGQQVTLSCSPISGHRSVSWYQQTPGQGLQFLFEYFSETQRNKGNFPGRFSGRQFSNSRSEMNVSTLELGDSALYLCASSVQGAKAFFGQGTRLTVV.

J is TRBJ2-2 and V is TRBV15; D not resolved. The CDR3 covers 15 residues. Germline lookup yields CDR1 LNHNV and CDR2 YYDKDF (reference sequence). V lost 0 bases to trimming and J lost 7 bases, with 12 bases between them. CDR3 sequence: CATSRDRATNGELFF. The CDR3 nucleotides read TGTGCCACCAGCAGAGATCGAGCGACCAACGGGGAGCTGTTTTTT.

The V and J genes are TRBV4-3 and TRBJ2-1; 10 bases are shared with TRBD2. Unmatched junction bases numbered 5, after V lost 1 base and J lost 2 bases. CDR3 length equals 17 residues. Germline V gene sequence: CDR1 LGHNA, CDR2 YSLEER. The DNA of the CDR3 is TGCGCCAGCAGCCAAGTACCGGGACTAGCGCCCTACAATGAGCAGTTCTTC. Protein: CASSQVPGLAPYNEQFF.

The chain employs TRBV5-4 and TRBJ2-7; TRBD1 agrees at 7 bases. Trimming at V came to 0 bases and at J to 7 bases, leaving 4 bases not matched to a gene. Germline V gives CDR1 SGHNT, CDR2 YYREEE (reference sequence). The CDR3 runs to 13 residues. The CDR3 bases are TGTGCCAGCAGCTTGGTAGGGACAGTAGAGCAGTACTTC. It yields the protein CASSLVGTVEQYF. The full variable domain, with the rest looked up from reference TRBV5-4 and TRBJ2-7, is ETGVTQSPTHLIKTRGQQVTLRCSSQSGHNTVSWYQQALGQGPQFIFQYYREEENGRGNFPPRFSGLQFPNYSSELNVNALELDDSALYLCASSLVGTVEQYFGPGTRLTVT.

The chain couples TRBV18 to TRBJ2-3; D gene unclear. V lost 3 bases and J 2 bases, leaving 9 bases between the germline ends. This CDR3 is built from 14 residues. Germline values: CDR1 KGHSH, CDR2 LQKENI. CDR3 in amino acids: CASSPSTHTDTQYF. CDR3 bases: TGTGCCAGCTCACCTTCGACTCACACAGATACGCAGTATTTT.

This chain's CDR3 is CASSLGTGGGYGYTF. The CDR3 bases are TGTGCCAGCAGCTTGGGGACAGGGGGCGGATATGGCTACACCTTC. The chain joins TRBV5-8 to TRBJ1-2; the match to TRBD1 covers 11 bases. The junction had 3 bases not matched to a gene; V was cut back by 0 bases and J by 5 bases. CDR3 length: 15 residues. The germline gives CDR1 SGHTS, CDR2 YDEGEE.

Only a few counts were recorded for this clone. The genes are TRBV6-6 and TRBJ1-1; tentative D call: TRBD1 (5 bases). Trimming pared 6 bases from V and 1 base from J, leaving 9 bases between. The CDR3 is 13 residues long. CDR1 and CDR2 (germline): MNHNY, SVGAGI (reference sequence). The CDR3 nucleotides read TGTGCCAGCAGCTCAACAGGGAACACTGAAGCTTTCTTT. Translating it yields CASSSTGNTEAFF.

V is TRBV13 and J is TRBJ2-7; D is perhaps TRBD2 (5 bases). The germline CDR1 and CDR2 sequences are PRHDT and FYEKMQ (reference sequence). Trimming left V 5 bases short and J 1 base short, with 12 bases between. This CDR3 comprises 14 residues. The CDR3 reads CASSPLGESYEQYF. The CDR3 DNA is TGTGCCAGCAGCCCGCTGGGAGAGTCCTACGAGCAGTACTTC.

This clone has just a few counts. The chain links TRBV4-1 to TRBJ1-5; 10 nucleotides line up with TRBD1. Germline V gene data show CDR1 as MGHRA and CDR2 as YSYEKL. Trimming removed 0 bases from V and 4 bases from J; junction bases left unmatched: 6. This CDR3 contains 17 residues. The chain's CDR3 is CASSQDLGDRGNQPQHF. Written as DNA, the CDR3 is TGCGCCAGCAGCCAAGACTTAGGGGACAGGGGAAATCAGCCCCAGCATTTT.

This chain joins TRBV5-1 and TRBJ1-2, with 9 bases matching TRBD1. This CDR3 spans 12 amino acids. Germline loops: CDR1 SGHRS, CDR2 YFSETQ. Trimming removed 4 bases from V and 6 bases from J; junction bases left unmatched: 1. The CDR3 reads CASSDRGDGYTF. CDR3 coding DNA: TGCGCCAGCAGCGACAGGGGGGATGGCTACACCTTC.

This sequence joins TRBV6-5 and TRBJ1-1; maybe TRBD1 (5 bases). V gave up 2 bases and J gave up 5 bases, with 18 bases separating them. The CDR3 runs 16 residues. Per the germline V gene, CDR1 is MNHEY and CDR2 is SVGAGI. The CDR3 DNA sequence: TGTGCCAGCAGTTACCGCCCGGTGGGGCTAGGAACTGAAGCTTTCTTT. Its protein product is CASSYRPVGLGTEAFF.

Concerning this clone: The junction departs from germline at one end; a sequencing error may be responsible. The chain couples TRBV7-7 to TRBJ2-3; D perhaps matches TRBD2 (6 bases). Germline CDR1 and CDR2: SSHAT and FNYEAQ (reference sequence). The CDR3 consists of 16 residues. In DNA form, the CDR3 reads TGTGCTAGCAGCTTAAGCAGGGTCCCGGGGGCAGATACGCAGTATTTT. Translated: CASSLSRVPGADTQYF.

The J gene is TRBJ1-1, the V gene TRBV2; D is possibly TRBD1 (6 bases). Trimming cost V 7 bases and J 4 bases, with 13 bases left between them. The CDR3 has 13 amino acids. Germline V lookup: CDR1 SNHLY, CDR2 FYNNEI. CDR3 in DNA: TGTGCCAGCAAACGGGACATCCGCACTGAAGCTTTCTTT. The encoded protein is CASKRDIRTEAFF.

Only one count was recorded for this clone. Germline and junction disagree at one end, which may indicate a read error. This chain joins TRBV7-7 and TRBJ2-2, with D perhaps TRBD1 (7 bases). CDR3 length equals 17 residues. Germline V gene data show CDR1 as SSHAT and CDR2 as FNYEAQ (reference sequence). The CDR3 spells CASSLGGGFANTGELLF. The CDR3 nucleotides read TGTGCTAGCAGCTTAGGAGGGGGCTTCGCGAACACCGGGGAGCTGCTTTTT.

The CDR3 protein is CASSEGATYEQYF. The CDR3 DNA is TGTGCCAGCAGTGAAGGGGCCACCTACGAGCAGTACTTC. The chain links TRBV6-1 to TRBJ2-7; no clear D. The germline gives CDR1 MNHNS, CDR2 SASEGT. The CDR3 is 13 residues long. V dropped 1 base and J dropped 2 bases, with 6 bases sitting between them.

This chain connects TRBV7-8 to TRBJ2-7; the match to TRBD2 covers 13 bases. The CDR3 contains 14 residues. V lost 7 bases to trimming and J lost 5 bases; unmatched junction nucleotides: 5. Germline CDR1 is SGHVS and CDR2 is FQNEAQ. The CDR3 reads CASMLGTSGNEQYF. Here the CDR3 DNA reads TGTGCCAGCATGCTCGGGACTAGCGGGAACGAGCAGTACTTC.

The chain combines TRBV5-1 with TRBJ2-5; 7 positions agree with TRBD2. J lost 5 bases, V lost 4 bases, and 8 bases had no gene match. Per the germline V gene, CDR1 is SGHRS and CDR2 is YFSETQ. The CDR3 sequence is 14 residues long. In nucleotides, the CDR3 is TGCGCCAGCAGCATTGAAGCGGGGAGGGAGACCCAGTACTTC. This gives the protein CASSIEAGRETQYF. The whole variable domain, filled in from reference TRBV5-1 and TRBJ2-5, reads KAGVTQTPRYLIKTRGQQVTLSCSPISGHRSVSWYQQTPGQGLQFLFEYFSETQRNKGNFPGRFSGRQFSNSRSEMNVSTLELGDSALYLCASSIEAGRETQYFGPGTRLLVL.

This chain joins TRBV9 and TRBJ2-3; the D is unclear. Trimming removed 0 bases from V and 5 bases from J, with 4 bases in between. The germline CDR1 and CDR2 sequences are SGDLS and YYNGEE. There are 12 residues in the CDR3. Here the CDR3 DNA reads TGTGCCAGCAGCGTAGAGCTAGATACGCAGTATTTT. Amino acids: CASSVELDTQYF. The full variable domain, with the rest looked up from reference TRBV9 and TRBJ2-3, is DSGVTQTPKHLITATGQRVTLRCSPRSGDLSVYWYQQSLDQGLQFLIQYYNGEERAKGNILERFSAQQFPDLHSELNLSSLELGDSALYFCASSVELDTQYFGPGTRLTVL.

The chain uses TRBV10-1 and TRBJ2-7; the D is unclear. Trimming removed 3 bases at V and 4 bases at J, with 7 bases between. Germline CDR1 WNHNN, CDR2 SYGVQD (reference sequence). The CDR3 has 12 residues. The CDR3 coding sequence is TGCGCCAGCAGTGATAGTCCTTACGAGCAGTACTTC. Translated, it gives CASSDSPYEQYF.

CDR3 coding DNA: TGTGCCAGCAGCTTAGGAGGCAGGGGATATAGCAATCAGCCCCAGCATTTT. It yields the protein CASSLGGRGYSNQPQHF. This rearrangement joins TRBV7-2 to TRBJ1-5, with D perhaps matching TRBD1 (6 bases). Per the germline V gene, CDR1 is SGHTA and CDR2 is FQGNSA. Trimming stripped 1 base from V and 0 bases from J, with 13 bases between. This CDR3 region has 17 residues. Supplemented by reference TRBV7-2 and TRBJ1-5, the full variable domain reads GAGVSQSPSNKVTEKGKDVELRCDPISGHTALYWYRQSLGQGLEFLIYFQGNSAPDKSGLPSDRFSAERTGGSVSTLTIQRTQQEDSAVYLCASSLGGRGYSNQPQHFGDGTRLSIL.